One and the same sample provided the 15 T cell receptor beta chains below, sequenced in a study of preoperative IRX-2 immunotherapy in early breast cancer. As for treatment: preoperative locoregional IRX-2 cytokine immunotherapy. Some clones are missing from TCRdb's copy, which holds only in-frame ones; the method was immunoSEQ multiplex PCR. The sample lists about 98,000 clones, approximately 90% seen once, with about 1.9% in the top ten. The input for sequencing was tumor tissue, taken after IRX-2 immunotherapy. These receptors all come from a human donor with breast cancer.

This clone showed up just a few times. CDR3 in amino acids: CASSPTSRDTGELFF. DNA for the CDR3: TGTGCCAGCAGCCCGACTAGCCGCGACACCGGGGAGCTGTTTTTT. The chain has TRBV7-1 and TRBJ2-2; 7 bases are a match to TRBD2. TRBV7-1 is treated as an ORF (open reading frame) with a function not yet certain. CDR3 size: 15 residues. J gave up 3 bases and V 5 bases, and 6 bases lay outside the gene matches.

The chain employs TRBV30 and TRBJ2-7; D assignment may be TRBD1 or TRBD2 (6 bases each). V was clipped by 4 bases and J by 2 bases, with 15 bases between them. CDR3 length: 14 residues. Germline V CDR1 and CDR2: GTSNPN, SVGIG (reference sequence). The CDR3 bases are TGTGCCTGGATGCGACAGGCGGGAACCTACGAGCAGTACTTC. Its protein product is CAWMRQAGTYEQYF.

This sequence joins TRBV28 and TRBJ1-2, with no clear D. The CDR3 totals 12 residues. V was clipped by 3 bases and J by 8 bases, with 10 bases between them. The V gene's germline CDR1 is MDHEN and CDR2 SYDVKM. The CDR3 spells CASSFEARGYTF. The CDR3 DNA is TGTGCCAGCAGTTTCGAAGCGCGGGGCTACACCTTC.

CDR3 in amino acids: CAWSAELAKNIQYF. In nucleotides, the CDR3 is TGTGCCTGGAGTGCCGAGTTAGCCAAAAACATTCAGTACTTC. This rearrangement joins TRBV30 to TRBJ2-4; no firm D call. V lost 1 base and J 0 bases, leaving 7 bases between the germline ends. This CDR3 has 14 residues. Per the germline V gene, CDR1 is GTSNPN and CDR2 is SVGIG (reference sequence).

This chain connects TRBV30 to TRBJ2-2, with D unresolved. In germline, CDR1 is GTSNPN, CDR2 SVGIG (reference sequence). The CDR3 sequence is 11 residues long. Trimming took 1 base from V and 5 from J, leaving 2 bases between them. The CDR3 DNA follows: TGTGCCTGGAGTGGGACCGGGGAGCTGTTTTTT. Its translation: CAWSGTGELFF.

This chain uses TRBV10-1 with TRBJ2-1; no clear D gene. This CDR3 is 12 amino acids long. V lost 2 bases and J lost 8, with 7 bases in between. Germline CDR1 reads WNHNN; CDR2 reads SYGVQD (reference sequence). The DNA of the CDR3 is TGCGCCAGCAGTGAGAACAACGATGAGCAGTTCTTC. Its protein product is CASSENNDEQFF.

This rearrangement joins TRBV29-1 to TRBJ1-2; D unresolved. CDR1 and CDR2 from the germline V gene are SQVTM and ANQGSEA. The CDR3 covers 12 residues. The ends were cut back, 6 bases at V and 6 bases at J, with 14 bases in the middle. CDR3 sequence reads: CSVIYGVDGYTF. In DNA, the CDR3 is TGCAGCGTCATATACGGGGTGGATGGCTACACCTTC.

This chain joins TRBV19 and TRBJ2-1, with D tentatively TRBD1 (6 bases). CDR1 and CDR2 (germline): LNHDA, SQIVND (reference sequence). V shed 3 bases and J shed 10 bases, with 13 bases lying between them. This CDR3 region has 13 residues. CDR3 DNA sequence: TGTGCCAGTAGTATTGGGACATCCAAAGAGCAGTTCTTC. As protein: CASSIGTSKEQFF.

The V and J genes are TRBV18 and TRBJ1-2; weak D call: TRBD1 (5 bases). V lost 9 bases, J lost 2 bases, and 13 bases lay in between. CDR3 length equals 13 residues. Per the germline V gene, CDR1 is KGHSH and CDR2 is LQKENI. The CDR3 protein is CASLEGLNYGYTF. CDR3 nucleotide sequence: TGTGCCAGTCTGGAGGGGTTAAACTATGGCTACACCTTC.

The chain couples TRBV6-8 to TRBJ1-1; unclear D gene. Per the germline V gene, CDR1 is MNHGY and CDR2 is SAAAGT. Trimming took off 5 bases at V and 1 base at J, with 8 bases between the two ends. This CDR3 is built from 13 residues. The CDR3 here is CASSVLGNTEAFF. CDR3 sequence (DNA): TGTGCCAGCAGTGTTCTCGGGAACACTGAAGCTTTCTTT.

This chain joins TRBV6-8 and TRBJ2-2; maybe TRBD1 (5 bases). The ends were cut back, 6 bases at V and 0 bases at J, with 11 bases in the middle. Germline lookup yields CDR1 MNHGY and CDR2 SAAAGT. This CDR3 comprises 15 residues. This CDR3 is CASRAQGTNTGELFF. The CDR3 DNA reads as TGTGCCAGCAGAGCCCAGGGAACGAACACCGGGGAGCTGTTTTTT.

This chain's CDR3 is CAWSVRAINSPLHF. Here the CDR3 DNA reads TGTGCCTGGAGTGTCAGGGCGATTAATTCACCCCTCCACTTT. This chain links TRBV30 with TRBJ1-6; D perhaps matches TRBD1 (5 bases). V was clipped by 0 bases and J by 6 bases, with 9 bases between them. The CDR3 spans 14 residues. Germline values: CDR1 GTSNPN, CDR2 SVGIG (reference sequence).

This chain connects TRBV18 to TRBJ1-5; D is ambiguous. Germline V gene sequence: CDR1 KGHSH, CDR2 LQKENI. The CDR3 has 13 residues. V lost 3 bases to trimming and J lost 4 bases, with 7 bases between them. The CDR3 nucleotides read TGTGCCAGCTCACCTGACGGGAATCAGCCCCAGCATTTT. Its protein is CASSPDGNQPQHF. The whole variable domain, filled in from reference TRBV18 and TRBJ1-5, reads NAGVMQNPRHLVRRRGQEARLRCSPMKGHSHVYWYRQLPEEGLKFMVYLQKENIIDESGMPKERFSAEFPKEGPSILRIQQVVRGDSAAYFCASSPDGNQPQHFGDGTRLSIL.

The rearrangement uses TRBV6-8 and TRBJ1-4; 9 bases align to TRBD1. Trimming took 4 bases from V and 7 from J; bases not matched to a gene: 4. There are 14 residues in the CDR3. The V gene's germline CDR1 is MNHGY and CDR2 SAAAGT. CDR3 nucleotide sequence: TGTGCCAGCAGTTCCGGGACAGGGCTTGAAAAACTGTTTTTT. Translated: CASSSGTGLEKLFF.

CDR3 sequence reads: CASSFQGAVETQYF. The CDR3 nucleotides read TGCGCCAGCAGCTTCCAGGGGGCTGTGGAGACCCAGTACTTC. The chain has TRBV5-1 and TRBJ2-5; TRBD1 agrees at 8 bases. J lost 5 bases, V lost 2 bases, and 5 bases had no gene match. CDR1 SGHRS and CDR2 YFSETQ come from the germline V gene. This CDR3 has 14 amino acids.